The source of this T cell receptor (beta chain) is a study of T-cell reconstitution after alpha-beta-depleted transplantation in children. Study observations and caveats: Several hundred expanded graft clones reportedly were the source of alpha-beta T cells about two months after transplant. A year post-transplant, T-cell counts and diversity derived mostly from newly produced T cells. Surviving recipient T cells and thymic progenitors underlay high day-60 TCRbeta diversity in some patients.

TCRbeta library preparation incorporated unique molecular identifiers. TCRdb reprocessed the PCR reads via MiXCR and lists one record per CDR3 protein. This table has 100,000 to 130,000 distinct CDR3 sequences, 5.5% to 7% appearing once. This clonotype was counted at least ten times. Its antigen is unidentified. The sample was PBMCs, mostly from graft donor cells, taken 360 days after TCRalphabeta/CD19-depleted stem cell transplant. This TCR came from a male patient between 2 and 9 years old who had a stem cell transplant for acute lymphoblastic leukemia, so the T cells may come from the graft donor.

The CDR3 DNA sequence: TGTGCCAGCAGCTCAGGGGAAAAGGGCACTGAAGCTTTCTTT. This sequence encodes CASSSGEKGTEAFF. The chain employs TRBV28 and TRBJ1-1; D possibly corresponds to TRBD1 (6 bases). V lost 6 bases and J lost 4, with 15 bases in between. The CDR3 is 14 residues long. CDR1 MDHEN and CDR2 SYDVKM come from the germline V gene.